The 14 T cell receptor beta chains below were found in one sample sequenced in a study of cytomegalovirus exposure and HLA in healthy donors. The PCR ran on 60 Vbeta and 13 Jbeta primers. Data came from immunoSEQ multiplex PCR; TCRdb stores just in-frame clones and leaves some out. The repertoire consists of 100,000 or so clones, with over 12% occurring once and the leading ten covering more than 0.65%. Specimen: PBMCs. These receptors were obtained from a female donor in good health and CMV-seronegative.

This clone was counted between two and nine times. At one end the junction does not follow the germline gene, possibly because of a read error. The chain carries TRBV7-7 and TRBJ2-3, with D perhaps TRBD2 (5 bases). The CDR3 loop spans 15 amino acids. The germline gives CDR1 SSHAT, CDR2 FNYEAQ (reference sequence). CDR3 loop: CASSLDCQNTDTQYF. In nucleotides, the CDR3 is TGTGCTAGCAGCTTGGACTGTCAGAACACAGATACGCAGTATTTT.

This clone was recorded a few times. The chain is built from TRBV5-1 and TRBJ2-6; D uncertain. Germline assignment: CDR1 SGHRS and CDR2 YFSETQ. This CDR3 spans 15 amino acids. V was shortened by 2 bases and J by 1 base, with 7 bases between the two germline ends. CDR3 amino acids: CASSFGQSGANVLTF. CDR3 DNA: TGCGCCAGCAGCTTTGGCCAATCTGGGGCCAACGTCCTGACTTTC.

With regard to this clone: Compared with germline, one end of the junction differs, possibly owing to a read error. V gene TRBV7-7 combines with J gene TRBJ2-5; D is uncertain. CDR3 length: 14 amino acids. CDR1 SSHAT and CDR2 FNYEAQ come from the germline V gene (reference sequence). CDR3 amino acids: CASSLGGYQETQYF. DNA of the CDR3: TGTGCTAGCAGCTTAGGCGGCTACCAAGAGACCCAGTACTTC.

This chain connects TRBV5-6 to TRBJ2-2; 7 bases agree with TRBD2. V shed 0 bases, J shed 4 bases, and the junction held 9 bases outside the gene matches. The CDR3 is made up of 17 amino acids. Germline values: CDR1 SGHDT, CDR2 YYEEEE. DNA for the CDR3: TGTGCCAGCAGCTTGGCCTCCGCGGGAGTCGGCACCGGGGAGCTGTTTTTT. Translation gives CASSLASAGVGTGELFF.

This clone was recorded a few times. DNA of the CDR3: TGTGCCAGCAGCCCCCACTCCTACGAGCAGTACTTC. It yields the protein CASSPHSYEQYF. The chain couples TRBV13 to TRBJ2-5; D remains unclear. The DNA end favors TRBJ2-7, so the J call may be wrong. CDR3 length equals 12 residues. Germline V lookup: CDR1 PRHDT, CDR2 FYEKMQ (reference sequence).

This clone was picked up a small number of times. The chain recombines TRBV5-6 with TRBJ2-7, with TRBD1 identical over 7 bases. The junction had 11 bases not matched to a gene; V was cut back by 3 bases and J by 2 bases. The CDR3 runs 16 residues. Looked up from germline, CDR1 is SGHDT and CDR2 is YYEEEE. This CDR3 is CASSSRNRGSAYEQYF. DNA of the CDR3: TGTGCCAGCAGCTCTAGAAACAGGGGTAGCGCCTACGAGCAGTACTTC.

The table lists this clone with a few counts. J is TRBJ2-1 and V is TRBV7-2, with D maybe TRBD1 (6 bases). CDR1 SGHTA and CDR2 FQGNSA come from the germline V gene. The CDR3 runs to 14 residues. Trimming cost V 1 base and J 8 bases, with 12 bases left between them. In nucleotides, the CDR3 is TGTGCCAGCAGCTTAGTTGCAGGGGCGGATGAGCAGTTCTTC. Amino acids: CASSLVAGADEQFF.

CDR3 in DNA: TGCAGCGCTGGAGGGACTAGCGGGATTGAGACCCAGTACTTC. Amino acid sequence: CSAGGTSGIETQYF. The V call is TRBV29-1, the J call TRBJ2-5; TRBD2 matches at 13 bases. The CDR3 loop spans 14 amino acids. Losses at the gene ends were 7 bases for V and 5 bases for J; bases not matched to a gene: 7. Germline assignment: CDR1 SQVTM and CDR2 ANQGSEA.

This rearrangement joins TRBV9 to TRBJ2-2; possibly TRBD2 for D (7 bases). V was pared by 0 bases and J by 2 bases, with 14 bases between. This CDR3 has 17 amino acids. Germline values: CDR1 SGDLS, CDR2 YYNGEE. Written as DNA, the CDR3 is TGTGCCAGCAGCGTAGTGGAGGGGGGGCTTAACACCGGGGAGCTGTTTTTT. Translation: CASSVVEGGLNTGELFF.

The chain couples TRBV29-1 to TRBJ2-5, with 7 nucleotides matching TRBD1. The germline V gene has CDR1 SQVTM and CDR2 ANQGSEA. V shed 3 bases, J shed 4 bases, and the junction held 2 bases outside the gene matches. The CDR3 runs to 12 residues. The CDR3: CSVDYRGETQYF. In DNA form, the CDR3 reads TGCAGCGTTGACTACAGGGGAGAGACCCAGTACTTC.

This rearrangement joins TRBV20-1 to TRBJ2-5; no reliable D call. This CDR3 region has 11 residues. Trimming shortened V by 3 bases and J by 5 bases, and 7 bases separated the two germline ends. Per germline, CDR1 DFQATT and CDR2 SNEGSKA (reference sequence). CDR3 in DNA: TGCAGTGCTAGGACTTGGGAGACCCAGTACTTC. Protein: CSARTWETQYF.

This clone was observed a handful of times. This chain links TRBV6-5 with TRBJ1-5; 8 bases are shared with TRBD1. The CDR3 consists of 15 residues. J gave up 5 bases and V 7 bases, and 10 bases lay outside the gene matches. Germline CDR1 MNHEY, CDR2 SVGAGI. In nucleotides, the CDR3 is TGTGCCAGCACTTCCCAGCAGGGGGCCCATCAGCCCCAGCATTTT. As protein: CASTSQQGAHQPQHF.

This clone has more than one count but fewer than ten. The chain employs TRBV4-2 and TRBJ1-5; no clear D. V lost 1 base and J 5 bases, leaving 9 bases between the germline ends. The CDR3 length is 14 residues. Germline CDR1 is LGHNA and CDR2 is YNFKEQ. The CDR3 loop reads CASSQGADYQPQHF. DNA of the CDR3: TGTGCCAGCAGCCAAGGGGCAGATTATCAGCCCCAGCATTTT.

In its sample, this clone was seen a few times. V and J are TRBV30 and TRBJ1-2; possibly TRBD1 for D (6 bases). This CDR3 spans 14 amino acids. Trimming removed 6 bases at V and 3 bases at J, with 17 bases between. Germline V gene lookup returns CDR1 GTSNPN and CDR2 SVGIG (reference sequence). The DNA of the CDR3 is TGTGCCTGTCAACGTGGGGGCTCCCACTATGGCTACACCTTC. Translating it yields CACQRGGSHYGYTF.